Listed below are T cell receptor beta chains from one sample, sequenced in a study of PD-L1 blockade in urothelial cancer. Clones were sequenced by immunoSEQ multiplex PCR, and TCRdb holds only the in-frame ones, with some missing. The table shows more than 45,000 clones, with almost 85% occurring only once. This specimen was PBMCs, taken around atezolizumab (anti-PD-L1) treatment. Receptor source: a man between 70 and 80 years old with urothelial cancer. CDR3s include the opening cysteine and the closing phenylalanine or tryptophan. D genes are given only for firm matches. Clone size is shown for a subset of rows, as once, few, many or a class of expanded clone.

D gene	clone size	V gene	J gene	CDR3 DNA	CDR3 protein
NA	NA	TRBV15	TRBJ1-1	TGTGCCACCAGCAGAGAAGCCGGTGTGAACACTGAAGCTTTCTTT	CATSREAGVNTEAFF
TRBD2	NA	TRBV6-1	TRBJ2-1	TGTGCCAGCAGTGAAGGGGGCGGGAGGGCCGGGGATGAGCAGTTCTTC	CASSEGGGRAGDEQFF
TRBD2	few	TRBV2	TRBJ2-3	TGTGCCCTCCGCCCCCCCGGGAGGAGCGCAGATACGCAGTATTTT	CALRPPGRSADTQYF
NA	NA	TRBV30	TRBJ2-7	TGTGCCTGGAGTACCGACAGATCCTACGAGCAGTACTTC	CAWSTDRSYEQYF
TRBD2	NA	TRBV29-1	TRBJ2-1	TGCAGCGTTGAAAGGGGGTGGGCTAGCGGGAGGGCCGGCAATGAGCAGTTCTTC	CSVERGWASGRAGNEQFF
TRBD1	few	TRBV2	TRBJ2-4	TGTGCCAGCAGTGATAAGGGGGCTGGCAAAAACATTCAGTACTTC	CASSDKGAGKNIQYF
NA	once	TRBV19	TRBJ1-3	TGTGCCAGTAATTCGCGGACAGACTCTGGAAACACCATATATTTT	CASNSRTDSGNTIYF
TRBD2	NA	TRBV5-1	TRBJ2-7	TGCGCCAGCAGCTTGGGGGAGGGGTACGAGCAGTACTTC	CASSLGEGYEQYF
NA	NA	TRBV4-1	TRBJ1-5	TGCGCCAGCAGCCAAGAGGGGAGTCTCGGCAATCAGCCCCAGCATTTT	CASSQEGSLGNQPQHF
NA	NA	TRBV5-1	TRBJ2-3	TGCGCCAGCAGCTTGTCGGGCACAGATACGCAGTATTTT	CASSLSGTDTQYF
NA	NA	TRBV27	TRBJ2-5	TGTGCCAGCAGTTTATCTCGGGGAGGCCAAGAGACCCAGTACTTC	CASSLSRGGQETQYF
NA	NA	TRBV5-1	TRBJ1-1	TGCGCCAGCAGCTTGGCGGTAGCGAACACTGAAGCTTTCTTT	CASSLAVANTEAFF
TRBD1	NA	TRBV6-5	TRBJ1-3	TGTGCCAGCATAGCCACAGGGGTGGGAAACACCATATATTTT	CASIATGVGNTIYF
NA	NA	TRBV4-2	TRBJ2-1	TGTGCCAGCAGCCAAGCTAGCGGAGGGGGGACCTACAATGAGCAGTTCTTC	CASSQASGGGTYNEQFF
NA	NA	TRBV7-8	TRBJ1-1	TGTGCCAGCAGCTCATTTGGGGGCGGCACTGAAGCTTTCTTT	CASSSFGGGTEAFF
TRBD2	NA	TRBV19	TRBJ2-1	TGTGCCAGTAGTAACAAGCGGGAGGGCCGAAATGAGCAGTTCTTC	CASSNKREGRNEQFF
NA	NA	TRBV29-1	TRBJ1-1	TGCAGCGTTCAAAGAGGGGGACAAGACACTGAAGCTTTCTTT	CSVQRGGQDTEAFF
TRBD1	NA	TRBV5-1	TRBJ2-1	TGCGCCAGCAGCTGGACAGGACACTACAATGAGCAGTTCTTC	CASSWTGHYNEQFF
NA	NA	TRBV5-1	TRBJ2-1	TGCGCCAGCAGCGCTGGACAGTTCGCCGGGGTTGAGCAGTTCTTC	CASSAGQFAGVEQFF
TRBD2	once	TRBV10-3	TRBJ2-1	TGTGCCATCAGGGAGACTAGCCCCAATGAGCAGTTCTTC	CAIRETSPNEQFF
NA	NA	TRBV14	TRBJ2-5	TGTGCCAGCAGCCAAGAGGGACACTACCAAGAGACCCAGTACTTC	CASSQEGHYQETQYF
NA	NA	TRBV6-6	TRBJ1-1	TGTGCCAGCAGTCGCGCGAACACTGAAGCTTTCTTT	CASSRANTEAFF
TRBD1	NA	TRBV4-1	TRBJ2-3	TGCGCCAGCAGCCAAGGACAGGGAAGAACAGATACGCAGTATTTT	CASSQGQGRTDTQYF
NA	NA	TRBV7-2	TRBJ2-7	TGTGCCAGCAGCCAAATGGCCGACACAGAGCAGTACTTC	CASSQMADTEQYF
NA	NA	TRBV5-1	TRBJ1-1	TGCGCCAGCAGCTCCGACACGTCAAGAAACACTGAAGCTTTCTTT	CASSSDTSRNTEAFF
NA	NA	TRBV11-2	TRBJ2-7	TGTGCCAGCAGCTTAGTGGGGGCTGCGGGCGAGCAGTACTTC	CASSLVGAAGEQYF